Detailed here is one T cell receptor beta chain. Its specificity is unknown. CDR1 is LGHNA and CDR2 is YNFKEQ in the germline V gene. CDR3 length equals 14 residues. V lost 1 base, J lost 1 base, and 7 bases lay in between. PCR was performed a second time for about 7 to 12 cycles using a sample-barcoded 5' primer and a J-beta primer mix. Using its own MiXCR run on the 5' RACE reads, TCRdb lists one record per CDR3 protein. The sample lists 580,000 or so distinct CDR3 sequences; 45% to 55% were seen once. This sample is part of a study of blood T cells in healthy people across ages. Study results and limitations: A greater number of naive CD4+ cells and higher diversity distinguished long-lived donors from aged donors.

Sequences were obtained from blood. The receptor was derived from a man aged 80 or over in good health. The rearrangement links TRBV4-2 to TRBJ2-5; D not resolved. The CDR3 region has the DNA TGTGCCAGCAGCCAAGGACAATCCCAAGAGACCCAGTACTTC. Translated: CASSQGQSQETQYF.